The T cell receptor beta chain under discussion was sequenced for a study of post-analysis software for immune sequencing data. Across the study: Some patients lacked subtype; others had relapsing-remitting, secondary progressive or progressive-relapsing disease.

Researchers reported that TCR beta cDNA libraries carried unique molecular identifiers. TCRdb called the PCR reads again in MiXCR, with one record for every CDR3 protein. The data hold roughly 200,000 distinct CDR3 sequences, with around 30% observed a single time. This clonotype turned up a few times. Antigen: not known. Trimming shortened V by 2 bases and J by 2 bases, and 12 bases separated the two germline ends. CDR3 length: 16 residues. The germline CDR1 and CDR2 sequences are LGHNA and YNFKEQ. Findings and limits, study-wide: Samples from a shared batch, those prepared together, strongly co-clustered by F measure. Five TRBV segments, including TRBV5-6, TRBV5-1 and TRBV20-1, were more frequent in patients than controls.

This chain uses TRBV4-2 with TRBJ1-4; D not certain. The TCR originated in a girl under 18 with multiple sclerosis. The sequenced sample consisted of blood. The CDR3: CASSQQSPATNEKLFF. CDR3 sequence (DNA): TGTGCCAGCAGCCAACAATCCCCAGCCACTAATGAAAAACTGTTTTTT.